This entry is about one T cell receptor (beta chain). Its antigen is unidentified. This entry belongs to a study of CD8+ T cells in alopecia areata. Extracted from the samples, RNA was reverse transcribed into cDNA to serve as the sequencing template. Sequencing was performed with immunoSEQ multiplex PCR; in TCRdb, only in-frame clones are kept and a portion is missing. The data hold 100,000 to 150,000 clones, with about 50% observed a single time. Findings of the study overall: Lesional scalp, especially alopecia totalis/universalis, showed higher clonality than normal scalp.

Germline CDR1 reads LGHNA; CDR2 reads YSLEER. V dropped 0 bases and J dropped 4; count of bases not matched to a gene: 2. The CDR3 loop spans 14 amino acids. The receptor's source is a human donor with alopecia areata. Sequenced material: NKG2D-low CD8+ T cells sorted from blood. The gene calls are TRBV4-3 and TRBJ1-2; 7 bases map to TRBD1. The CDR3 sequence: CASSQEDRIYGYTF. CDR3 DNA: TGCGCCAGCAGCCAAGAGGACAGGATCTATGGCTACACCTTC.